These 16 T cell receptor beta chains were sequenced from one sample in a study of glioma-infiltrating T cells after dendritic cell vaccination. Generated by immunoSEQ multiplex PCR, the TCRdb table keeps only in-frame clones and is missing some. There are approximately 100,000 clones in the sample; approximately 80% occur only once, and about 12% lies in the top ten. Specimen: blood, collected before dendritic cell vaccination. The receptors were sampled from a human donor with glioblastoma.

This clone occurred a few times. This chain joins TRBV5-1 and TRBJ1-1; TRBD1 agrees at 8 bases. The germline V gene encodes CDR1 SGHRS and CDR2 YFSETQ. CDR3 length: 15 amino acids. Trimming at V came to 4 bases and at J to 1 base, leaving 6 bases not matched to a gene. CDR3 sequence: CASSTLQGENTEAFF. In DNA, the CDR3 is TGCGCCAGCAGCACCTTACAGGGGGAGAACACTGAAGCTTTCTTT.

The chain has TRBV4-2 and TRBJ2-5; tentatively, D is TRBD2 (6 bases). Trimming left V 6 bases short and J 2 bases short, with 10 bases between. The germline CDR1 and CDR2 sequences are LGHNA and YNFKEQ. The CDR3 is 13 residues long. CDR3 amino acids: CASSRLEQETQYF. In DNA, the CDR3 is TGTGCCAGCAGTCGACTAGAACAAGAGACCCAGTACTTC.

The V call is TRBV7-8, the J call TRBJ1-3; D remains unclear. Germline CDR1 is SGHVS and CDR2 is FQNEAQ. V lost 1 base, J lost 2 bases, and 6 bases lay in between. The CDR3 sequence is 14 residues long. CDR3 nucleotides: TGTGCCAGCAGCTTAGTGGCAGCTGGAAACACCATATATTTT. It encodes CASSLVAAGNTIYF.

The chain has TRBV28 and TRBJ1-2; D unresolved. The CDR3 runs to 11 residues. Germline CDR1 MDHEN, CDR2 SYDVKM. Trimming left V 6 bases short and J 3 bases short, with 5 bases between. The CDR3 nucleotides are TGTGCCAGCAGAGCTTACTATGGCTACACCTTC. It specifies CASRAYYGYTF.

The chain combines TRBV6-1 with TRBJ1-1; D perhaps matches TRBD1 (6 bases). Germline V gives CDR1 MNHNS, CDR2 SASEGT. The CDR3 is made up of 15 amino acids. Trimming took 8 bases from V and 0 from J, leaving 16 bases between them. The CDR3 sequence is CASDLGQFMNTEAFF. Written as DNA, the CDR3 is TGTGCCAGCGACCTAGGACAGTTTATGAACACTGAAGCTTTCTTT.

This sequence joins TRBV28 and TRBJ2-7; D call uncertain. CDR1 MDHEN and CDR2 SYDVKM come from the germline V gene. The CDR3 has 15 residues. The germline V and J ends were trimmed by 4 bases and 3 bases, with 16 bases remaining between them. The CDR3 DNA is TGTGCCAGCAGTTCCCCCCAGGTATCGGACTACGAGCAGTACTTC. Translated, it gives CASSSPQVSDYEQYF. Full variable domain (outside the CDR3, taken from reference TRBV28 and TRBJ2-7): DVKVTQSSRYLVKRTGEKVFLECVQDMDHENMFWYRQDPGLGLRLIYFSYDVKMKEKGDIPEGYSVSREKKERFSLILESASTNQTSMYLCASSSPQVSDYEQYFGPGTRLTVT.

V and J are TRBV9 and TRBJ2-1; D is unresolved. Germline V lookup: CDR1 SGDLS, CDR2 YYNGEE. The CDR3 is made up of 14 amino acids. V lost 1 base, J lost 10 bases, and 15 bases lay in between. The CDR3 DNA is TGTGCCAGCAGCGTACTACCCTCGAAGTTGGAGCAGTTCTTC. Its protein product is CASSVLPSKLEQFF.

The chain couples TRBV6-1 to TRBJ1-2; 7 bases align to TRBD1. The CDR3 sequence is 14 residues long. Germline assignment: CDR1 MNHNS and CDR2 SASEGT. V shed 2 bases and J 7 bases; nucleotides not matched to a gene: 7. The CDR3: CASSEIGQVIGYTF. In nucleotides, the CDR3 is TGTGCCAGCAGTGAAATCGGACAGGTAATTGGCTACACCTTC.

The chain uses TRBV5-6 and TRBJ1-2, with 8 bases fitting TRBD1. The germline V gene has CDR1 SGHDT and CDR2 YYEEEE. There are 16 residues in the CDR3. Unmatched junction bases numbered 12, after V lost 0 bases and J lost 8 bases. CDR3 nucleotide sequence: TGTGCCAGCAGCTTGGTATTTAGGACAGGGCCGCAGGGCTACACCTTC. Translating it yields CASSLVFRTGPQGYTF.

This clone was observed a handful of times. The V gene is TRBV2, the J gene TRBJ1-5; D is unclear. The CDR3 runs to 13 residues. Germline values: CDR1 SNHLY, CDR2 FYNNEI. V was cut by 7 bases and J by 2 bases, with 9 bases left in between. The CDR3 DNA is TGTGCCAGCAAGTTCCAGGGCAATCAGCCCCAGCATTTT. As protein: CASKFQGNQPQHF.

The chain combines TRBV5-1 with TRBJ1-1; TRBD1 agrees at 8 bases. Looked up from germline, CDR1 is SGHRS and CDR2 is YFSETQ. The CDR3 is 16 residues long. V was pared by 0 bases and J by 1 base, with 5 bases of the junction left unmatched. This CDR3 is CASSLAADRGNTEAFF. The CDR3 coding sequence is TGCGCCAGCAGCTTGGCCGCAGACAGGGGGAACACTGAAGCTTTCTTT.

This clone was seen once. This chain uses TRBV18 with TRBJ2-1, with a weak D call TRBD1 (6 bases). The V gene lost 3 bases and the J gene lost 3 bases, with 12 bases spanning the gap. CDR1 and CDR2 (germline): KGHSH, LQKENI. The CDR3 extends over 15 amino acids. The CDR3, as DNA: TGTGCCAGCTCACCTGAGGGGGACAACTACAATGAGCAGTTCTTC. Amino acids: CASSPEGDNYNEQFF. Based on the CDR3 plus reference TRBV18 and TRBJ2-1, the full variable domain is NAGVMQNPRHLVRRRGQEARLRCSPMKGHSHVYWYRQLPEEGLKFMVYLQKENIIDESGMPKERFSAEFPKEGPSILRIQQVVRGDSAAYFCASSPEGDNYNEQFFGPGTRLTVL.

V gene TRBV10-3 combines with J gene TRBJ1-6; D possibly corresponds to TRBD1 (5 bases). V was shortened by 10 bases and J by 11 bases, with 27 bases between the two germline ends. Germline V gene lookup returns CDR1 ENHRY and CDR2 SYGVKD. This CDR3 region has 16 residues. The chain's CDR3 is CASRWVRQRFRTPLHF. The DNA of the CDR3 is TGTGCCAGCAGGTGGGTGAGACAGCGTTTTAGAACACCCCTCCACTTT.

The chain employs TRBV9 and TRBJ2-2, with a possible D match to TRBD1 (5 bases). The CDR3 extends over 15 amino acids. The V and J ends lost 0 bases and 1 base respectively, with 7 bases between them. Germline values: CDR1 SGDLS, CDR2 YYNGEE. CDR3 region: CASSVGQQNTGELFF. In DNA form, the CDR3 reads TGTGCCAGCAGCGTAGGACAGCAGAACACCGGGGAGCTGTTTTTT.

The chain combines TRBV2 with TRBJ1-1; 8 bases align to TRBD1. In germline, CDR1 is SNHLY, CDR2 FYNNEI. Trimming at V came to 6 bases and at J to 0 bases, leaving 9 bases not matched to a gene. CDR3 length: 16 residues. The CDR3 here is CASSEQGVLVNTEAFF. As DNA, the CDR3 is TGTGCCAGCAGCGAACAGGGGGTTCTGGTGAACACTGAAGCTTTCTTT.

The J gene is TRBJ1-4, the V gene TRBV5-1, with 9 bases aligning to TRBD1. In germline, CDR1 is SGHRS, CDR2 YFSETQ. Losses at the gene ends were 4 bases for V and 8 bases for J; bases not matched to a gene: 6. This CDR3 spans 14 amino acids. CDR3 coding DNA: TGCGCCAGCAGCCCCGGGACAGGGAGCGAAAAACTGTTTTTT. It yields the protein CASSPGTGSEKLFF.